The sequence of this T cell receptor (beta chain) was determined in a study of cytomegalovirus exposure and HLA in healthy donors. Trimming took 5 bases from V and 5 from J, leaving 15 bases between them. Germline CDR1 reads MNHNS; CDR2 reads SASEGT. The length of the CDR3 is 14 residues. Primers included in the PCR were 60 Vbeta and 13 Jbeta primers. The method was immunoSEQ multiplex PCR; TCRdb's version includes in-frame clones alone and lacks a portion of them. The table lists about 180,000 clones, just over 75% of them singletons, with roughly 1.5% in the top ten. General study points: Versus the roughly 700-donor mean, an Asian-associated ancestry cluster reportedly showed fewer N-insertions in a later analysis. An analysis was carried out at a later point. It showed that HLA-associated TCR beta chains were more clonally expanded than equally common non-associated chains. Among TCR beta chains, those listed as cytomegalovirus-associated numbered about 160.

In regard to this clone: Its antigen remains unknown.

This TCR was sampled from a man aged 18 to 35 in good health and CMV-seronegative. Sample: PBMCs. The rearrangement links TRBV6-1 to TRBJ1-2, with D maybe TRBD1 (6 bases). CDR3 residues: CASSRGSDTYGYTF. CDR3 sequence (DNA): TGTGCCAGCAGTAGGGGGAGCGACACGTATGGCTACACCTTC.